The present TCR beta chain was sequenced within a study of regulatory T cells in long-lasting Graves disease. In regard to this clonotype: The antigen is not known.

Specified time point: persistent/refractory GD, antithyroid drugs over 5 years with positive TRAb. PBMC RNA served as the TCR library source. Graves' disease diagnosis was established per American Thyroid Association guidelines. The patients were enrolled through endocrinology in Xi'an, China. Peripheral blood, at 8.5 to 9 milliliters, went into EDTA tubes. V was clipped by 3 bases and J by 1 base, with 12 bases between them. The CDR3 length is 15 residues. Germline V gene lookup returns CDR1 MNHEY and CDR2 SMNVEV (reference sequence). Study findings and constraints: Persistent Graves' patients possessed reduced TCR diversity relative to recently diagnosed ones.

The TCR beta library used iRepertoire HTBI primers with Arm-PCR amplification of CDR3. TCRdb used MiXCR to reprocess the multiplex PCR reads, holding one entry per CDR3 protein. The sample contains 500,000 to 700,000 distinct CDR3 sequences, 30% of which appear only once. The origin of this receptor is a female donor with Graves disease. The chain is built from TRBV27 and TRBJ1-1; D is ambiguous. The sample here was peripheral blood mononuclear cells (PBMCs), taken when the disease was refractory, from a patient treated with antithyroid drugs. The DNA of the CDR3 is TGTGCCAGCAGTTTCACGTCCTGGGGGAACACTGAAGCTTTCTTT. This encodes CASSFTSWGNTEAFF.